These 30 T cell receptor beta chains share one sample of origin, sequenced in a study of identical twins. TCRdb reprocessed the 5' RACE reads with MiXCR, giving one entry per CDR3 protein. The table lists roughly 250,000 distinct CDR3 sequences, over 13% of them singletons. Sample: memory (CD45RO+) T cells sorted from blood. The source is a young woman in good health.

This clonotype has a handful of counts. The DNA of the CDR3 is TGCGCCAGCAACCGACTAGCGGGGGTCACAGATACGCAGTATTTT. The encoded protein is CASNRLAGVTDTQYF. The chain uses TRBV5-1 and TRBJ2-3, with 12 bases that match TRBD2. The CDR3 length is 15 residues. Germline V gene data show CDR1 as SGHRS and CDR2 as YFSETQ. V lost 6 bases to trimming and J lost 2 bases; unmatched junction nucleotides: 4.

The chain has TRBV6-1 and TRBJ2-6; TRBD1 might be the D (6 bases). The V and J ends lost 6 bases and 2 bases respectively, with 11 bases between them. Per germline, CDR1 MNHNS and CDR2 SASEGT. The CDR3 extends over 15 amino acids. The CDR3 loop reads CASRRKGAGANVLTF. In DNA form, the CDR3 reads TGTGCCAGCAGGCGAAAGGGGGCTGGGGCCAACGTCCTGACTTTC.

The chain combines TRBV20-1 with TRBJ2-3, with 7 bases aligning to TRBD2. Per the germline V gene, CDR1 is DFQATT and CDR2 is SNEGSKA (reference sequence). Losses at the gene ends were 2 bases for V and 6 bases for J; bases not matched to a gene: 8. This CDR3 is 14 amino acids long. CDR3 region: CSARSPGLIDTQYF. CDR3 DNA sequence: TGCAGTGCTAGATCACCGGGACTAATCGATACGCAGTATTTT.

The V gene is TRBV5-1, the J gene TRBJ1-2; 7 bases are shared with TRBD1. The CDR3 consists of 14 residues. Germline CDR1 SGHRS, CDR2 YFSETQ. Germline trimming cut 6 bases from V and 8 bases from J; bases unmatched to any gene: 13. This CDR3 is CASKWDSISRGYTF. The DNA for the CDR3 is TGCGCCAGCAAGTGGGACAGTATTTCTCGGGGCTACACCTTC.

The chain couples TRBV6-5 to TRBJ1-1; 9 bases are shared with TRBD1. Germline CDR1 MNHEY, CDR2 SVGAGI. J lost 8 bases, V lost 2 bases, and 9 bases had no gene match. The CDR3 is made up of 15 amino acids. Here the CDR3 DNA reads TGTGCCAGCAGTTACGCCGGGACAGGGCCTAGGGAAGCTTTCTTT. Its translation is CASSYAGTGPREAFF.

The chain has TRBV30 and TRBJ1-2; no firm D call. CDR1 is GTSNPN, CDR2 SVGIG, per germline (reference sequence). Trimming took off 3 bases at V and 4 bases at J, with 6 bases between the two ends. The CDR3 contains 11 residues. The DNA of the CDR3 is TGTGCCTGGAGCCATAGCTATGGCTACACCTTC. Protein sequence: CAWSHSYGYTF.

V usage is TRBV12-3 or TRBV12-4 and J usage is TRBJ2-7, with 8 nucleotides matching TRBD1. After removal of 3 bases from V and 1 base from J, the junction contained 11 bases not matched to a gene. The CDR3 runs to 17 residues. The CDR3 DNA reads TGTGCCAGCAGTTTGAATATTGGACAGGGAAGGTCCTACGAGCAGTACTTC. Amino acid sequence: CASSLNIGQGRSYEQYF.

This clonotype has only a few counts. The chain links TRBV30 to TRBJ1-1; the D is unclear. The V and J ends lost 2 bases and 0 bases respectively, with 7 bases between them. The CDR3 extends over 13 amino acids. The germline V gene encodes CDR1 GTSNPN and CDR2 SVGIG (reference sequence). In DNA, the CDR3 is TGTGCCTGGAGTATGGGGTTGAACACTGAAGCTTTCTTT. This translates into CAWSMGLNTEAFF.

This clonotype was picked up a small number of times. The rearrangement uses TRBV29-1 and TRBJ2-2; TRBD2 matches at 7 bases. The germline V gene has CDR1 SQVTM and CDR2 ANQGSEA. The CDR3 runs 12 residues. V shed 7 bases, J shed 2 bases, and the junction held 1 base outside the gene matches. CDR3 coding DNA: TGCAGCGGGGGACTAAACACCGGGGAGCTGTTTTTT. This encodes CSGGLNTGELFF.

This clonotype showed up just a few times. V gene TRBV12-3 or TRBV12-4 combines with J gene TRBJ2-3; possibly TRBD2 for D (5 bases). The CDR3 contains 14 residues. V gave up 7 bases and J gave up 2 bases, with 13 bases separating them. CDR3 sequence (DNA): TGTGCCAGCAAACCCTCGGGGAACACAGATACGCAGTATTTT. Translating it yields CASKPSGNTDTQYF.

This clonotype was counted between two and nine times. This rearrangement joins TRBV4-2 to TRBJ2-5, with D hard to call. The CDR3 sequence is 14 residues long. V shed 2 bases and J shed 1 base, with 8 bases lying between them. Germline V gene data show CDR1 as LGHNA and CDR2 as YNFKEQ. In DNA form, the CDR3 reads TGTGCCAGCAGCCAAAAACAGACCCAAGAGACCCAGTACTTC. This sequence encodes CASSQKQTQETQYF.

The genes are TRBV6-5 and TRBJ2-1; no clear D gene. CDR3 length equals 13 residues. V was shortened by 3 bases and J by 3 bases, with 6 bases between the two germline ends. The V gene's germline CDR1 is MNHEY and CDR2 SVGAGI. The chain's CDR3 is CASSYGYYNEQFF. The CDR3 coding sequence is TGTGCCAGCAGTTATGGCTACTACAATGAGCAGTTCTTC.

This clonotype was found many times. The rearrangement joins TRBV4-3 to TRBJ2-3; tentative D call: TRBD2 (5 bases). The length of the CDR3 is 18 residues. V was trimmed by 0 bases and J by 7 bases, leaving 23 bases between them. CDR1 LGHNA and CDR2 YSLEER come from the germline V gene. CDR3 in DNA: TGCGCCAGCAGCCAAGACCACCGGCTAGCCTCACGGATGAATACGCAGTATTTT. It translates to CASSQDHRLASRMNTQYF.

This clonotype was seen only a few times. The gene calls are TRBV24-1 and TRBJ2-2, with D possibly matching TRBD1 (6 bases). CDR1 is KGHDR, CDR2 SFDVKD, per germline. CDR3 length equals 16 residues. Trimming shortened V by 3 bases and J by 0 bases, and 10 bases separated the two germline ends. In nucleotides, the CDR3 is TGTGCCACCAGTGATCCAGGGGTTACGAACACCGGGGAGCTGTTTTTT. Amino acids: CATSDPGVTNTGELFF.

This clonotype was counted only a few times. V usage is TRBV7-9 and J usage is TRBJ1-4, with TRBD1 as a possible D gene (5 bases). Looked up from germline, CDR1 is SEHNR and CDR2 is FQNEAQ (reference sequence). V was clipped by 0 bases and J by 7 bases, with 15 bases between them. The CDR3 is made up of 16 amino acids. The CDR3 spells CASSLAGVTRGEKLFF. Here the CDR3 DNA reads TGTGCCAGCAGCTTAGCGGGGGTCACCCGGGGTGAAAAACTGTTTTTT. Complete variable domain (other parts from reference TRBV7-9 and TRBJ1-4): DTGVSQNPRHKITKRGQNVTFRCDPISEHNRLYWYRQTLGQGPEFLTYFQNEAQLEKSRLLSDRFSAERPKGSFSTLEIQRTEQGDSAMYLCASSLAGVTRGEKLFFGSGTQLSVL.

This chain connects TRBV29-1 to TRBJ1-1; no clear D. This CDR3 is 12 amino acids long. The V gene's germline CDR1 is SQVTM and CDR2 ANQGSEA. Trimming left V 7 bases short and J 0 bases short, with 9 bases between. CDR3 region: CSAKQLNTEAFF. CDR3 nucleotides: TGCAGCGCCAAACAGCTGAACACTGAAGCTTTCTTT.

The J gene is TRBJ1-2, the V gene TRBV25-1; perhaps TRBD1 as D (5 bases). The germline V gene encodes CDR1 MGHDK and CDR2 SYGVNS. The CDR3 length is 12 residues. V lost 6 bases, J lost 8 bases, and 13 bases lay in between. CDR3 DNA sequence: TGTGCCAGCAGCCCGGGACCCCGAGGCTACACCTTC. Translation gives CASSPGPRGYTF.

Here the CDR3 reads CASSHASDSYEQYF. As DNA, the CDR3 is TGTGCCAGCTCACACGCCTCTGACAGTTACGAGCAGTACTTC. The chain uses TRBV18 and TRBJ2-7; perhaps TRBD1 as D (5 bases). V was pared by 4 bases and J by 4 bases, with 14 bases between. The V gene's germline CDR1 is KGHSH and CDR2 LQKENI. The CDR3 runs 14 residues. The whole variable domain, filled in from reference TRBV18 and TRBJ2-7, reads NAGVMQNPRHLVRRRGQEARLRCSPMKGHSHVYWYRQLPEEGLKFMVYLQKENIIDESGMPKERFSAEFPKEGPSILRIQQVVRGDSAAYFCASSHASDSYEQYFGPGTRLTVT.

This clonotype occurred a few times. The CDR3 reads CASSQDYRILQKLFF. Here the CDR3 DNA reads TGCGCCAGCAGCCAAGATTACAGGATTTTGCAAAAACTGTTTTTT. The V call is TRBV4-3, the J call TRBJ1-4; tentatively, D is TRBD1 (5 bases). V shed 0 bases and J shed 9 bases, with 14 bases lying between them. Germline CDR1 is LGHNA and CDR2 is YSLEER. This CDR3 is 15 amino acids long.

This clonotype has ten or more counts. The chain combines TRBV7-8 with TRBJ2-3; unclear D gene. Germline V CDR1 and CDR2: SGHVS, FQNEAQ. This CDR3 is built from 12 residues. V lost 4 bases and J lost 6, with 8 bases in between. CDR3 in amino acids: CASSSVADTQYF. CDR3 DNA sequence: TGTGCCAGCAGCTCCGTAGCCGATACGCAGTATTTT.

V gene TRBV20-1 combines with J gene TRBJ2-3; D call uncertain. The ends were cut back, 6 bases at V and 7 bases at J, with 11 bases in the middle. CDR1 and CDR2 (germline): DFQATT, SNEGSKA (reference sequence). CDR3 length: 11 residues. CDR3: CSAVPQHTQYF. CDR3 DNA sequence: TGCAGTGCGGTACCACAGCATACGCAGTATTTT.

The genes are TRBV10-1 and TRBJ1-4, with TRBD1 matching 12 bases. Trimming took 0 bases from V and 8 from J; bases not matched to a gene: 4. The CDR3 consists of 16 residues. Germline CDR1 reads WNHNN; CDR2 reads SYGVQD (reference sequence). The CDR3 is CASSESIGTGGEKLFF. CDR3 sequence (DNA): TGCGCCAGCAGTGAGTCCATCGGGACAGGGGGCGAAAAACTGTTTTTT.

This clonotype occurred a few times. The rearrangement links TRBV13 to TRBJ2-3; D is undetermined. CDR1 and CDR2 from the germline V gene are PRHDT and FYEKMQ (reference sequence). This CDR3 has 16 residues. V lost 3 bases and J 2 bases, leaving 15 bases between the germline ends. DNA of the CDR3: TGTGCCAGCAGCTTCCTAACAGCACCGATCACAGATACGCAGTATTTT. Translating gives CASSFLTAPITDTQYF. The whole variable domain, remainder taken from reference TRBV13 and TRBJ2-3, is AAGVIQSPRHLIKEKRETATLKCYPIPRHDTVYWYQQGPGQDPQFLISFYEKMQSDKGSIPDRFSAQQFSDYHSELNMSSLELGDSALYFCASSFLTAPITDTQYFGPGTRLTVL.

V and J are TRBV5-1 and TRBJ1-5; D is possibly TRBD1 (5 bases). There are 14 residues in the CDR3. V lost 6 bases and J lost 7, with 17 bases in between. Germline V gene data show CDR1 as SGHRS and CDR2 as YFSETQ. DNA for the CDR3: TGCGCCAGCACCCCGGGTGGGGGAGAGCAGCCCCAGCATTTT. Amino acids: CASTPGGGEQPQHF. Complete variable domain (other parts from reference TRBV5-1 and TRBJ1-5): KAGVTQTPRYLIKTRGQQVTLSCSPISGHRSVSWYQQTPGQGLQFLFEYFSETQRNKGNFPGRFSGRQFSNSRSEMNVSTLELGDSALYLCASTPGGGEQPQHFGDGTRLSIL.

The chain is built from TRBV7-2 and TRBJ2-1; TRBD2 might be the D (5 bases). The CDR3 is 14 amino acids. The germline V and J ends were trimmed by 1 base and 2 bases, with 6 bases remaining between them. Germline V lookup: CDR1 SGHTA, CDR2 FQGNSA. The CDR3 DNA reads TGTGCCAGCAGCTTAGTGGGAGCCTACAATGAGCAGTTCTTC. Translation gives CASSLVGAYNEQFF.

This clonotype was seen many times. V is TRBV12-3 or TRBV12-4 and J is TRBJ2-7; D remains unclear. V was cut by 5 bases and J by 4 bases, with 6 bases left in between. There are 11 residues in the CDR3. The CDR3 sequence: CASSVKYEQYF. CDR3 nucleotides: TGTGCCAGCAGTGTAAAATACGAGCAGTACTTC.

This clonotype was seen many times. V and J are TRBV10-2 and TRBJ2-7; D is perhaps TRBD1 (5 bases). CDR1 WSHSY and CDR2 SAAADI come from the germline V gene. Trimming took 2 bases from V and 0 from J, leaving 11 bases between them. There are 15 residues in the CDR3. In DNA form, the CDR3 reads TGCGCCAGCAGTGAGGGAGTTCAGGGCTCCTACGAGCAGTACTTC. As protein: CASSEGVQGSYEQYF.

The chain joins TRBV20-1 to TRBJ2-1; 8 positions match TRBD2. V trimming: 4 bases; J trimming: 3 bases; junction bases outside the gene matches: 5. CDR3 length equals 14 residues. CDR1 is DFQATT, CDR2 SNEGSKA, per germline (reference sequence). DNA of the CDR3: TGCAGTGCTACCTTCGCGGGGGGCTACAATGAGCAGTTCTTC. Its translation is CSATFAGGYNEQFF.

The sample holds a few counts of this clonotype. V is TRBV20-1 and J is TRBJ2-3; 12 bases agree with TRBD2. V dropped 6 bases and J dropped 4; count of bases not matched to a gene: 8. This CDR3 is 15 amino acids long. Germline values: CDR1 DFQATT, CDR2 SNEGSKA (reference sequence). The CDR3 region has the DNA TGCAGTGCCCCGACTAGCGGGAGCAGCGCAGATACGCAGTATTTT. The encoded protein is CSAPTSGSSADTQYF.

This clonotype appeared many times. The V call is TRBV12-3 or TRBV12-4, the J call TRBJ1-2; D is ambiguous. V gave up 8 bases and J gave up 8 bases, with 24 bases separating them. This CDR3 spans 15 amino acids. The CDR3 region has the DNA TGTGCCAGCGCCGAGACTAGCGGCGCCCAGTACGGCTACACCTTC. Translated, it gives CASAETSGAQYGYTF.